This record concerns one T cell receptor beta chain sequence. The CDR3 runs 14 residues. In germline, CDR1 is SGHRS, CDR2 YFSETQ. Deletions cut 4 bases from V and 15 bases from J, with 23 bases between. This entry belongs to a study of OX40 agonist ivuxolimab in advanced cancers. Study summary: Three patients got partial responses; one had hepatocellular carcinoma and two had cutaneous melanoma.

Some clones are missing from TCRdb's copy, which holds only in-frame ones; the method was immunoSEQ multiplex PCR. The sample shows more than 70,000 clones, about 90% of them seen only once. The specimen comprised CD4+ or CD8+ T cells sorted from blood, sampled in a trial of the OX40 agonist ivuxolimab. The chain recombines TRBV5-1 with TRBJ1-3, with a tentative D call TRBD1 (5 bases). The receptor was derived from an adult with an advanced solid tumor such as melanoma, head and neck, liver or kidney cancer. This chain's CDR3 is CASSADTQPAGKYF. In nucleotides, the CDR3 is TGCGCCAGCAGCGCGGACACGCAGCCGGCGGGAAAATATTTT.